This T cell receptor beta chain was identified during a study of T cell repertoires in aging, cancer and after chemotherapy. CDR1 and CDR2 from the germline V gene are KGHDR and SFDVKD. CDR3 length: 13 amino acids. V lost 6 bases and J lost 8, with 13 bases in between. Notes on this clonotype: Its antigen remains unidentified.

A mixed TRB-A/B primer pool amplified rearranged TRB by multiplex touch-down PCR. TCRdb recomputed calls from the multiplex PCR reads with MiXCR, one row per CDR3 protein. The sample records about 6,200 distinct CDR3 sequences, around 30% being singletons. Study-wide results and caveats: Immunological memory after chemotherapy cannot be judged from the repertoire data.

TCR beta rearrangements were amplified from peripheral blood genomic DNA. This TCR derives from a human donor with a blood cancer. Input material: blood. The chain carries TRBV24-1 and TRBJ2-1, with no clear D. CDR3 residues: CATSSSMNDEQFF. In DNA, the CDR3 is TGTGCCACCAGTAGTAGCATGAACGATGAGCAGTTCTTC.